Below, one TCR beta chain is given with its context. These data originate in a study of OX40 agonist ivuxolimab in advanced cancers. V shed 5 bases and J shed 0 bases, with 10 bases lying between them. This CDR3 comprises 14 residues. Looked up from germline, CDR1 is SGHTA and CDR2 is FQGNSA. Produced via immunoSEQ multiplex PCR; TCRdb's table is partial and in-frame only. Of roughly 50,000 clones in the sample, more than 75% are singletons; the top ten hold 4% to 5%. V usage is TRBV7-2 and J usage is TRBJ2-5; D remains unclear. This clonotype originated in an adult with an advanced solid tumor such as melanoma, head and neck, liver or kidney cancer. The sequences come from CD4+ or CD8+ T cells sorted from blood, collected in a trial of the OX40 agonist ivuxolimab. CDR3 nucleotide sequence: TGTGCCAGCAGCCCGCTGCTGTACCAAGAGACCCAGTACTTC. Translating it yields CASSPLLYQETQYF.